This paragraph covers one TCR beta chain sequence. Original processing methods: It was from reference gene primer amplification that nucleated cell counts were estimated. The assay was immunoSEQ multiplex PCR, and TCRdb's table has in-frame clones only and misses some. The DNA was the basis for D and trimming; V, J and clone size are from that table. The data contain about 110,000 clones, approximately 80% of them seen just once; the ten biggest clones take up 14% to 15%. These data are taken from a study of blood T cell repertoires in COVID-19. Study details: Donors in the United States, Italy and Spain gave samples during acute or convalescent COVID-19.

This CDR3 has 13 amino acids. Per the germline V gene, CDR1 is MNHNS and CDR2 is SASEGT. V lost 6 bases to trimming and J lost 2 bases, with 11 bases between them. This clonotype originated in a woman aged 55-75 years with acute or convalescent COVID-19. The chain links TRBV6-1 to TRBJ2-7; D uncertain. The sample comprised peripheral blood. CDR3 residues: CASSRASTYEQYF. Written as DNA, the CDR3 is TGTGCCAGCAGCCGAGCGAGTACCTACGAGCAGTACTTC.